The TCR beta chain described here comes from a study of blood T cell repertoires in COVID-19. In the original workflow: Quantification of nucleated cells was approximated via reference gene primer amplification. The data were produced by immunoSEQ multiplex PCR, yet TCRdb's version contains in-frame clones alone and is incomplete. Clone size and V and J calls were adopted from that table, with D and trimming inferred from the DNA. The repertoire holds some 69,000 clones, 89% seen once, with about 5% in the top ten. The CDR3 is made up of 14 amino acids. V was trimmed by 7 bases and J by 2 bases, leaving 12 bases between them. Germline V lookup: CDR1 LNHDA, CDR2 SQIVND (reference sequence).

This clonotype was obtained from a woman aged 50 to 65 with active COVID-19. The chain uses TRBV19 and TRBJ1-3, with a possible D match to TRBD1 (5 bases). The material sequenced was peripheral blood. This CDR3 reads CASIPRAAGNTIYF. CDR3 in DNA: TGTGCCAGTATCCCCAGGGCGGCTGGAAACACCATATATTTT.